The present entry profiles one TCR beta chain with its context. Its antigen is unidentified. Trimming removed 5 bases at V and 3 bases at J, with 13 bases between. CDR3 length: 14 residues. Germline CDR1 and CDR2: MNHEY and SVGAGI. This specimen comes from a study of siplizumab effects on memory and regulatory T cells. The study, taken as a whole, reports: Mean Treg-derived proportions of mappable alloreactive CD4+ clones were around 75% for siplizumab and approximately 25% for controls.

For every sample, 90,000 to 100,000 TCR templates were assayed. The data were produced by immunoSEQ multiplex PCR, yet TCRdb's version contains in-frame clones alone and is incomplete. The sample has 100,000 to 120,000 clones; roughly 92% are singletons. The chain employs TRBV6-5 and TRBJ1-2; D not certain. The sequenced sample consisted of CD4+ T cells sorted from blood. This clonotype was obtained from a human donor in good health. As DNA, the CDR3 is TGTGCCAGCAGTGGAGGGCCCCCCGACTATGGCTACACCTTC. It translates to CASSGGPPDYGYTF.